This T cell receptor (beta chain) was sequenced for a study of cytomegalovirus exposure and HLA in healthy donors. Study-level background: The same platform used for the 600 to 750 first-cohort repertoires was also used for the approximately 120 validation repertoires, as a later analysis reported.

This CDR3 is built from 13 residues. Germline values: CDR1 MNHEY, CDR2 SVGAGI. With 6 bases removed from V and 0 bases from J, the gap between germline ends came to 9 bases. About this clone: Its antigen remains unknown. This may stem from a read error, because a much larger clone lies one nucleotide away. Other nucleotide sequences in the sample specify the same CDR3.

Repertoires were generated with immunoSEQ multiplex PCR, while TCRdb's copy carries only in-frame clones and drops some. This table holds 330,000 or so clones, approximately 90% found once. Study results and limitations: Generally TCR sequences proved uncommon, though certain public TCRs appeared in numerous donors. The classifier reportedly diagnosed cytomegalovirus status with high sensitivity and specificity.

The study drew the donors from its roughly 120-subject validation cohort, separate from the approximately 690-subject first cohort. Sequencing was performed on PBMCs. The sequence was collected from a woman aged 18-30 years in good health and CMV-seronegative. V is TRBV6-5 and J is TRBJ2-7, with D possibly being TRBD1 (6 bases). The CDR3 sequence is CASSLGGSYEQYF. The CDR3 DNA reads as TGTGCCAGCAGCCTAGGGGGCTCCTACGAGCAGTACTTC.